The clone carrying this T cell receptor delta chain showed up many times. Gammadelta T cells were flow-sorted from PBMC into Vgamma9/Vdelta2+ and Vdelta2-negative populations for bulk analysis. Germline CDR1 TSWWSYY, CDR2 QGS. This CDR3 region has 20 residues. Trimming shortened V by 0 bases and J by 9 bases, and 32 bases separated the two germline ends. The data were taken from a study of γδ T cells in repeated Plasmodium falciparum infection. TCRdb re-processed the multiplex PCR reads using CATT. The sample records 93,000 or so delta-chain clones, roughly 0.9% being singletons. The rearrangement links TRDV1 to TRDJ1, with D possibly TRDD3 on 7 matching bases. Source material: gamma-delta T cells from blood. This receptor was identified in a pool of human donors (malaria-infected and uninfected, not separated). In DNA, the CDR3 is TGTGCTCTTGGGGAACTAGTGGCTCCTACCCTCGTACTGGGGAAAAAGGAACTCATCTTT. This translates into CALGELVAPTLVLGKKELIF.